This T cell receptor beta chain was found in a study of cytotoxic CD8 clonotypes in ibrutinib-treated CLL. Libraries were prepared by immunoSEQ multiplex PCR; TCRdb keeps only in-frame clonotypes and omits some of them. The sample carries roughly 250,000 clones, under 75% recorded once. The length of the CDR3 is 15 residues. V lost 3 bases, J lost 0 bases, and 0 bases stayed unmatched. The V gene's germline CDR1 is SEHNR and CDR2 FQNEAQ (reference sequence). This chain joins TRBV7-9 and TRBJ2-1; 9 bases line up with TRBD2. The sequence was obtained from a human donor with chronic lymphocytic leukemia. The sample was PBMCs, taken after 24 months of ibrutinib treatment. CDR3 nucleotide sequence: TGTGCCAGCAGCTTTAGCGGGAGCTCCTACAATGAGCAGTTCTTC. It specifies CASSFSGSSYNEQFF.